The sample holds many counts of the clone carrying this T cell receptor beta chain. Its antigen remains unknown. The V gene's germline CDR1 is SGHNT and CDR2 YYREEE (reference sequence). CDR3 length: 13 amino acids. With 0 bases removed from V and 8 bases from J, the gap between germline ends came to 9 bases. This sample is drawn from a study of T-cell reconstitution after alpha-beta-depleted transplantation in children. Study-level findings and limits: TCRbeta diversity was high at day 60 in some patients (a result of surviving recipient T cells and thymic progenitors). Several hundred rapidly expanded clones from non-depleted graft cells reportedly supplied alpha-beta T cells about two months post-transplant. A year had passed since transplant, and T-cell counts and diversity by then came mostly from newly produced T cells.

Library preparation (for TCRbeta) was performed with unique molecular identifiers. TCRdb re-analysed the PCR reads in MiXCR, keeping a single row per CDR3 protein. The sample carries around 190,000 distinct CDR3 sequences, approximately 7% recorded once. The TCR comes from a boy younger than 10 with acute lymphoblastic leukemia, due to receive a stem cell transplant. This chain connects TRBV5-4 to TRBJ2-1; no reliable D call. Material: PBMCs, obtained before TCRalphabeta/CD19-depleted stem cell transplant. The CDR3 here is CASSLDSWHEQFF. The CDR3 bases are TGTGCCAGCAGCTTGGATAGCTGGCATGAGCAGTTCTTC.